This TCR beta chain was identified in a study of CXCR3-negative and CXCR3-positive naive CD8 T cells. General observations from the study: In CXCR3-positive naive cells, the TRB CDR3s were more hydrophobic than in CXCR3-negative naive cells.

Sorts that each held over 250,000 cells were run in triplicate for every CD8+ T cell subset. Naive CD8+ T lymphocytes were specified as CD45RO-CCR7+CD27+CD95-. Germline V CDR1 and CDR2: SGHVS, FNYEAQ. The CDR3 sequence is 14 residues long. Turning to this clonotype: Its antigen remains unknown.

The authors prepared UMI-labeled TRB cDNA libraries by 5' RACE. Reanalyzing the 5' RACE reads, TCRdb keeps one entry per CDR3 protein, without DNA. Its table records tens of thousands of distinct CDR3 sequences. Input material: naive CXCR3- CD8+ T cells from blood. Stated subset: CD45RO-CCR7+CD27+CD95- naive CD8+ T cells lacking CXCR3 (TNR3-). The V and J genes are TRBV7-6 and TRBJ2-7; TCRdb's assignment of TRBD1 cannot be checked, as there is no DNA. The sequence was obtained from a human donor in good health. Some clones in this sample may be carry-over from other donors' samples. CDR3 sequence: CASSEGQGSNEQYF. Variable domain in full (rest from reference TRBV7-6 and TRBJ2-7): GAGVSQSPRYKVTKRGQDVALRCDPISGHVSLYWYRQALGQGPEFLTYFNYEAQQDKSGLPNDRFSAERPEGSISTLTIQRTEQRDSAMYRCASSEGQGSNEQYFGPGTRLTVT.